This TCR beta chain was obtained from a study of neurological immune-mediated disorders. Germline CDR1 reads MGHRA; CDR2 reads YSYEKL. The CDR3 extends over 15 amino acids. V trimming: 8 bases; J trimming: 1 base; junction bases outside the gene matches: 7. Study-wide results and caveats: The study found no CDR3 amino acid sequences shared by expanded clones across subjects, suggesting private repertoires in all groups.

In this sample, this clonotype turned up many times. Its antigen is currently unknown. 5'RACE generated cDNA with 10-nucleotide random UMIs. In TCRdb, the 5' RACE reads were re-called with MiXCR into one record per CDR3 protein. The sample records over 40,000 distinct CDR3 sequences, roughly 6% being singletons. Among the participants, healthy controls were blood bank volunteers in Maryland, USA. There were 850,000 to 1,000,000 CD4+ or CD8+ T cells used in the sorted libraries. The sequencing input was CD4+ T cells from blood. The TCR was taken from a woman in her 40s in good health. J is TRBJ1-2 and V is TRBV4-1; 10 bases align to TRBD1. The CDR3 DNA reads as TGCGCCAGCGGATTTGGGACAGGGGATAACTATGGCTACACCTTC. This sequence encodes CASGFGTGDNYGYTF.